The rows below give T cell receptor beta chains drawn from one sample of a study of blood T cell repertoires in COVID-19. Assay: immunoSEQ multiplex PCR; the TCRdb copy retains only in-frame clones and omits some. The sample holds some 180,000 clones, 81% seen once. The specimen was peripheral blood. Receptor source: an elderly woman with COVID-19, enrolled during active disease. Each CDR3 is given with its conserved first and last residue. A D gene is named only where the DNA matches it firmly. Not every row has a clone size; where given, it reads once, few, many or a size class.

clone_size: .; d_call: .; v_call: TRBV6-6; j_call: TRBJ1-6; cdr3_nt: TGTGCCAGCAGTTACACAGGAAATTCACCCCTCCACTTT; cdr3_aa: CASSYTGNSPLHF
clone_size: .; d_call: TRBD1; v_call: TRBV6-5; j_call: TRBJ1-2; cdr3_nt: TGTGCCAGCAGAAGGACAGGGGACTATGGCTACACCTTC; cdr3_aa: CASRRTGDYGYTF
clone_size: .; d_call: .; v_call: TRBV12-3/TRBV12-4; j_call: TRBJ2-3; cdr3_nt: TGTGCCAGCAGTTCAGGAAGCACAGATACGCAGTATTTT; cdr3_aa: CASSSGSTDTQYF
clone_size: .; d_call: .; v_call: TRBV19; j_call: TRBJ1-3; cdr3_nt: TGTGCCAGTAGTATCACAGGACTAAACTCTGGAAACACCATATATTTT; cdr3_aa: CASSITGLNSGNTIYF
clone_size: .; d_call: TRBD1; v_call: TRBV19; j_call: TRBJ2-3; cdr3_nt: TGTGCCAGTAGTATAGGTGACAGGGGTGATACGCAGTATTTT; cdr3_aa: CASSIGDRGDTQYF
clone_size: .; d_call: .; v_call: TRBV18; j_call: TRBJ1-2; cdr3_nt: TGTGCCAGCTCACCTAGGAGGCTGGGGTATGGCTACACCTTC; cdr3_aa: CASSPRRLGYGYTF
clone_size: .; d_call: .; v_call: TRBV5-4; j_call: TRBJ1-2; cdr3_nt: TGTGCCAGCAGCTTGGCGGGGGGTTCAGACTATGGCTACACCTTC; cdr3_aa: CASSLAGGSDYGYTF
clone_size: .; d_call: TRBD1; v_call: TRBV4-1; j_call: TRBJ1-2; cdr3_nt: TGCGCCAGCAGCCAACCCGGGACAGCGTATGGCTACACCTTC; cdr3_aa: CASSQPGTAYGYTF
clone_size: .; d_call: .; v_call: TRBV20-1; j_call: TRBJ2-6; cdr3_nt: TGCAGTGCTAGTGGGGCAACGCCTGGGGCCAACGTCCTGACTTTC; cdr3_aa: CSASGATPGANVLTF
clone_size: .; d_call: TRBD2; v_call: TRBV24-1; j_call: TRBJ2-5; cdr3_nt: TGTGCCACCAGTGCGGGACTAGCGGGAGCGGGGGAGACCCAGTACTTC; cdr3_aa: CATSAGLAGAGETQYF
clone_size: .; d_call: .; v_call: TRBV24-1; j_call: TRBJ2-7; cdr3_nt: TGTGCCACCAGTGATCCCAGGGTATCCCACGAGCAATACTTC; cdr3_aa: CATSDPRVSHEQYF
clone_size: .; d_call: .; v_call: TRBV2; j_call: TRBJ1-5; cdr3_nt: TGTGCCAGCAAGTCGGTAGGAGGGGCTCAGCCCCAGCATTTT; cdr3_aa: CASKSVGGAQPQHF
clone_size: once; d_call: .; v_call: TRBV20-1; j_call: TRBJ1-1; cdr3_nt: TGCAGTGCTAGAGGTCAGGGTTGGGCTTTCTTT; cdr3_aa: CSARGQGWAFF
clone_size: .; d_call: .; v_call: TRBV5-4; j_call: TRBJ1-1; cdr3_nt: TGTGCCAGCAGCTTGGACAGGGCGGTGACTGAAGCTTTCTTT; cdr3_aa: CASSLDRAVTEAFF
clone_size: .; d_call: .; v_call: TRBV11-3; j_call: TRBJ1-6; cdr3_nt: TGTGCCAGCAGCCCTACGGGGGGCTGGTCACCCCTCCACTTT; cdr3_aa: CASSPTGGWSPLHF
clone_size: .; d_call: TRBD2; v_call: TRBV3-1/TRBV3-2; j_call: TRBJ2-3; cdr3_nt: TGTGCCAGCAGCCAAGTTGGCGGGAGTGGGACAGATACGCAGTATTTT; cdr3_aa: CASSQVGGSGTDTQYF
clone_size: .; d_call: .; v_call: TRBV28; j_call: TRBJ1-1; cdr3_nt: TGTGCCAGCAGTTTGGGGGGGCGCGTAGGCACTGAAGCTTTCTTT; cdr3_aa: CASSLGGRVGTEAFF
clone_size: .; d_call: .; v_call: TRBV16; j_call: TRBJ1-1; cdr3_nt: TGTGCCAGCAGCCAAACCCTCTCTACAGGGCGAAGCACTGAAGCTTTCTTT; cdr3_aa: CASSQTLSTGRSTEAFF
clone_size: once; d_call: .; v_call: TRBV9; j_call: TRBJ2-2; cdr3_nt: TGTGCCAGCAGCTCAGGCCACAGGGACACCGGGGAGCTGTTTTTT; cdr3_aa: CASSSGHRDTGELFF
clone_size: once; d_call: .; v_call: TRBV16; j_call: TRBJ1-3; cdr3_nt: TGTGCCAGCAGCCAATGGTCCGGGAGTTCGGGAAACACCATATATTTT; cdr3_aa: CASSQWSGSSGNTIYF
clone_size: .; d_call: TRBD1; v_call: TRBV27; j_call: TRBJ1-6; cdr3_nt: TGTGCCAGCAGGCCTTTTGGGACAGGGATGGATAATTCACCCCTCCACTTT; cdr3_aa: CASRPFGTGMDNSPLHF
clone_size: .; d_call: .; v_call: TRBV4-1; j_call: TRBJ2-3; cdr3_nt: TGCGCCAGCAGCCAAGGGACAGCAGCTAGCACAGATACGCAGTATTTT; cdr3_aa: CASSQGTAASTDTQYF
clone_size: .; d_call: .; v_call: TRBV18; j_call: TRBJ1-1; cdr3_nt: TGTGCCAGCTCACCAAATAAGGGGGACACTGAAGCTTTCTTT; cdr3_aa: CASSPNKGDTEAFF
clone_size: .; d_call: TRBD2; v_call: TRBV27; j_call: TRBJ2-1; cdr3_nt: TGTGCCAGCACCCGATGGACTAGCGGGCACAATGAGCAGTTCTTC; cdr3_aa: CASTRWTSGHNEQFF
clone_size: .; d_call: TRBD2; v_call: TRBV5-1; j_call: TRBJ2-1; cdr3_nt: TGCGCCAGCAGCCCGATTACTAGCGGGGGGGCCAATGAGCAGTTCTTC; cdr3_aa: CASSPITSGGANEQFF
clone_size: .; d_call: .; v_call: TRBV27; j_call: TRBJ2-2; cdr3_nt: TGTGCCAGCAGCTTCCTAACCGGGGAGCTGTTTTTT; cdr3_aa: CASSFLTGELFF
clone_size: .; d_call: .; v_call: TRBV28; j_call: TRBJ2-4; cdr3_nt: TGTGCCAGCAGTCCCACAGGGCGTCTAGCCAAAAACATTCAGTACTTC; cdr3_aa: CASSPTGRLAKNIQYF
clone_size: .; d_call: TRBD1; v_call: TRBV11-3; j_call: TRBJ2-1; cdr3_nt: TGTGCCAGCAGCCCGGGGACAGGGACCTACAATGAGCAGTTCTTC; cdr3_aa: CASSPGTGTYNEQFF
clone_size: few; d_call: .; v_call: TRBV2; j_call: TRBJ2-7; cdr3_nt: TGTGCCAGCAGTGCGACAGAAATCCTCTCCTACGAGCAGTACTTC; cdr3_aa: CASSATEILSYEQYF
clone_size: .; d_call: TRBD1; v_call: TRBV6-2/TRBV6-3; j_call: TRBJ2-5; cdr3_nt: TGTGCCAGCAGTCCCCTGGACAGGGATGAGACCCAGTACTTC; cdr3_aa: CASSPLDRDETQYF
clone_size: few; d_call: .; v_call: TRBV19; j_call: TRBJ1-6; cdr3_nt: TGTGCCAGTAGTATCCCACGGAGGGGTCAAAGCTCCTATAATTCACCCCTCCACTTT; cdr3_aa: CASSIPRRGQSSYNSPLHF
clone_size: .; d_call: TRBD2; v_call: TRBV6-2/TRBV6-3; j_call: TRBJ2-3; cdr3_nt: TGTGCCCGCAGCGGGGGGGTCCCGGGTACGCAGTATTTT; cdr3_aa: CARSGGVPGTQYF
clone_size: .; d_call: .; v_call: TRBV7-6; j_call: TRBJ1-1; cdr3_nt: TGTGCCAGCAGCAGGGACTTGAACACTGAAGCTTTCTTT; cdr3_aa: CASSRDLNTEAFF
clone_size: .; d_call: TRBD1; v_call: TRBV29-1; j_call: TRBJ1-2; cdr3_nt: TGCAGCGTTGCCGGGACAGGGGCGGAGTGGGACTATGGCTACACCTTC; cdr3_aa: CSVAGTGAEWDYGYTF
clone_size: .; d_call: .; v_call: TRBV7-6; j_call: TRBJ1-6; cdr3_nt: TGTGCCAGCAGCCCTAAAACGGGGGGCTCTCGGATTTCACCCCTCCACTTT; cdr3_aa: CASSPKTGGSRISPLHF
clone_size: .; d_call: TRBD1; v_call: TRBV7-2; j_call: TRBJ2-3; cdr3_nt: TGTGCCAGCAGTTCAGGGACAGTAAGCACAGATACGCAGTATTTT; cdr3_aa: CASSSGTVSTDTQYF
clone_size: .; d_call: TRBD2; v_call: TRBV7-8; j_call: TRBJ2-1; cdr3_nt: TGTGCCAGCAGCCCGGGACTAGGGAATGAGCAGTTCTTC; cdr3_aa: CASSPGLGNEQFF
clone_size: .; d_call: TRBD1; v_call: TRBV3-1/TRBV3-2; j_call: TRBJ1-2; cdr3_nt: TGTGCCAGCAGCCGGCCAGGGGGTGGCTACACCTTC; cdr3_aa: CASSRPGGGYTF